The present entry profiles one T cell receptor beta chain with its context. This clone has only a few counts. No antigen is known for it. No much larger clone is present one base from it, and per-base qualities are unavailable. This record comes from a study of cytomegalovirus exposure and HLA in healthy donors (dated by TCRdb to 2015 to 2018). With regard to the full study: In an earlier analysis of roughly 500 of the donors, around 300 Gb of sequence data and 120 million or so unique TCR beta sequences from 150 million to 200 million T cells were reported. Class I and class II HLA loci were covered by the typing at four-digit resolution. A later analysis re-analyzed previously published TCR beta repertoires from roughly 600 donors and added high-resolution HLA genotyping to study TCR occurrence patterns. A separate validation cohort of roughly 130 different subjects was used in addition to the roughly 640-subject first cohort. An early release that covered more than 550 HLA-typed donors contained approximately 300 gigabases of sequencing data and approximately 85 million unique TCR sequences. Using immunosequencing, the study profiled T cell repertoires from fewer than 850 subjects and related those repertoires to cytomegalovirus serostatus. Genome-wide SNP genotypes for about 55% of the roughly 670 donors were used in a later genetic analysis, which treated that subset as a discovery cohort. Donor age, sex, ethnicity and CMV serostatus were compiled alongside the repertoire data. The genetic ancestry cluster associated with self-reported Caucasian donors included about 81% of the roughly 400 genotyped donors. The number of donors typed differed by locus, with 629-630 for A, B, C, DRB1 and DQB1, around 520 for DQA1, some 570 for DPA1, and approximately 470 for DPB1. Across 398 genotyped donors of the cohort, an average of about 250,000 unique TCR beta nucleotide sequences per donor were sequenced, and approximately 17% of those sequences were non-productive. In the later analysis, no new phenotypic data were used to find candidate immune exposures; instead, reliance was placed on TCR beta sequences and their occurrence across donors. Every repertoire in the discovery cohort had been generated on one and the same sequencing platform. Because of strong linkage in the cohort, five DR-DQ haplotypes were treated as single units for association and clustering. In an earlier analysis of 587 of the donors, high-throughput TCR beta sequencing was used to judge whether each TCR beta V gene segment behaved as functional or pseudogenic. The study aimed to test whether cataloging public T cell receptors could reveal signatures of past pathogen exposure. To predict cytomegalovirus infection status, the study combined high-throughput TCR immunosequencing, statistical association of individual TCRs with disease status, and machine learning.

Receptors were amplified or captured by the immunoSEQ multiplex PCR assay. For the multiplex PCR, a mixture combining 60 forward primers for TCR Vbeta segments and 13 reverse primers for TCR Jbeta segments was used. The CDR3 region of rearranged TCR beta genes was amplified from genomic DNA by a multiplex PCR assay. The Illumina HiSeq System was used to sequence the amplified TCR beta libraries as 87-base-pair reads. The original methods were these. A later analysis tallied approximately 87 million unique TCR beta chains across the 600 to 700 repertoires, and approximately 11 million of those chains were shared by two or more donors. Raw reads were error-corrected and collapsed into unique sequences with a nearest-neighbor algorithm that merged closely related sequences to remove PCR and sequencing errors. Alignment of CDR3 sequences to IMGT reference sequences was used to assign V, D and J gene segments. Each retained sequence needed at least a six-nucleotide match to both a V gene segment and a J gene segment. A rearrangement was called productive if the CDR3 had no stop codons and remained in frame with V and J, and every other rearrangement was called non-productive. CDR3 was defined by IMGT convention, running from the second conserved V-encoded cysteine to the conserved J-encoded phenylalanine. Sequences without an unambiguous match to a single V gene segment were excluded from the earlier analysis of almost 600 of the donors. An earlier analysis of fewer than 650 of the donors classified V segments as functional when productive rearrangements were above 56.7% and as segregating when the standard deviation between donors was above 5%. To diagnose cytomegalovirus status from the catalog of TCR beta chain sequences, a statistical classification framework was built. In a later analysis, V and J genes were assigned by comparing TCR nucleotide sequences against IMGT/GENE-DB human TR gene sequences. A later analysis assigned CDR3 sequences and most-parsimonious VDJ recombination scenarios with the TCRdist pipeline. In a later analysis, each TCR beta chain was defined by its CDR3 amino acid sequence together with its V-gene family, and reads lacking a unique V-gene family were excluded. A later analysis removed 500 to 600 highly shared, low-generation-probability nucleotide sequences to deal with suspected cross-contamination and a sequencing artifact. For each public chain, a later analysis derived a clonal expansion index from normalized ranks of inferred template counts within each repertoire. A later analysis computed generation probabilities with a VDJ recombination model fitted to out-of-frame rearrangements, and checked the results against IGoR. A later analysis scored TCR-TCR, TCR-HLA and TCR-CMV co-occurrence with hypergeometric tests, applying a repertoire-size bias correction to TCR pairs. A later analysis estimated false discovery rates by permuting HLA or CMV assignments 20 times. In a later analysis, co-occurring TCRs were grouped using DBSCAN, and TCRdist sequence similarity was added for clustering within HLA-allele-positive subsets. Repertoires with fewer than 30,000 or more than 120,000 public chains, plus five repertoires with anomalous nucleotide sharing, were excluded from co-occurrence clustering. This immuneACCESS table, as held by TCRdb, lists in-frame sequences with V and J called but not all clones. Of the missing ones, under half trace to an unresolved V gene in checked studies; the others have no known cause. D and trimming come from the DNA, and the V and J calls and clone size come from that table. For this sample there are more than 85,000 clones; approximately 80% appear just once. The ten largest clones add up to over 2.5% of the sample.

V loses 7 bases at its end and J loses 7 bases; junction bases beyond the gene matches: 9. For CDR1 and CDR2, the germline V gene lists MNHEY and SVGAGI. The CDR3 numbers 15 residues from cysteine through phenylalanine. Solely the CDR3 DNA is kept, with 45 bases framed from the first base. Summary of the overall study and its limitations: A later genetic analysis reported fewer N-insertions in productive TCRs among donors in an Asian-associated ancestry cluster than the roughly 700-donor mean. A later analysis found that TCR association rates varied across HLA loci, with DRB1 alleles showing the most associated TCRs and HLA-C alleles the fewest. According to a later analysis, parvovirus B19, influenza, CMV and Epstein-Barr virus appeared linked to several top co-occurrence clusters. In this cohort, only TCR beta chains were sequenced, and detectable features were limited by the absence of alpha or paired-chain data. The presence/absence analyses assumed that sequencing depth was roughly uniform across donors, and that assumption may not be true. A later genetic analysis associated a missense DCLRE1C variant with V-gene and J-gene trimming of TCR beta chains, and an independent cohort replicated the association. Because counts were too low, 15 to 20 rarely observed V segments, including chromosome 9 orphons, were excluded from the earlier analysis of fewer than 650 of the donors. Immune exposure information for the cohort was limited to CMV serostatus. In a later analysis, HLA-associated TCR beta chains showed more clonal expansion and lower generation probabilities than non-associated chains that were equally common. In a later analysis, 16,951 TCR beta sequences were associated with specific HLA alleles at a false discovery rate of 0.05. Linkage disequilibrium might explain the correlated functional status among segregating V segments, but an unknown experimental factor could not be excluded. When HLA alleles, especially DR and DQ, strongly co-occurred, TCR associations were difficult to assign to individual alleles. Broadly in line with IMGT annotations, most TCR beta V segments showed up in productive rearrangements about 87% or about 30% of the time in an earlier analysis of around 600 of the donors. HLA typing was unavailable for some donors at each locus, so association tests used only the typed subset. A later analysis found that most CMV-associated TCR beta chains appeared HLA-restricted, with HLA associations seemingly driven largely by CMV exposure. In the study, about 150 TCR beta chains were listed as associated with cytomegalovirus. A further reported finding was that TCR beta sequences accurately predicted the HLA-A and HLA-B alleles for most subjects in the first cohort. A cluster of highly shared sequence variants was judged likely to represent a technical artifact of the sequencing pipeline. Most TCR sequences were observed very rarely across donors, whereas some public TCRs were present in many individuals. In vitro tests confirmed that a few of the cytomegalovirus-associated TCR beta chains recognize cytomegalovirus antigens. The authors suggested that the approach could potentially be generalized to other disease states and immunological phenotypes. The 87-base-pair reads could not distinguish some IMGT-functional V segments, including TRBV6-2 and TRBV6-3, so those segments were excluded. In both the original and validation cohorts, the classifier was reported to diagnose cytomegalovirus status with high specificity and sensitivity.

In total, 630 or so healthy bone marrow donors made up the cohort. All cohort members were sampled while nominally healthy, although unrecorded immune exposures were likely present. The donor tested CMV seropositive, placing the donor among the 250 to 350 seropositive members of the cohort. A peripheral blood sample was provided by each donor, and peripheral blood mononuclear cells were used for TCR beta sequencing. The Qiagen DNeasy Blood Extraction Kit was used to extract genomic DNA from the blood cell samples. The chain links TRBV6-5 with TRBJ1-6, with 8 junctional bases fitting TRBD1. The clonotype originates from a woman aged 55-75 years in good health and CMV-seropositive. Sequenced material: PBMCs. This receptor has the CDR3 CASIPGQGVNSPLHF. The DNA reads TGTGCCAGCATCCCCGGACAGGGCGTAAATTCACCCCTCCACTTT.